This T cell receptor beta chain was obtained from a study of neoadjuvant anti-PD-1 for oral cavity cancer. Overall study results and limits: After neoadjuvant nivolumab, PBMC T cell clonality was significantly higher in non-responders than responders.

The time point: after neoadjuvant nivolumab, at surgical resection. Blood libraries mostly used around 510 ng genomic DNA, six replicates each. Assay: immunoSEQ multiplex PCR; the TCRdb copy retains only in-frame clones and omits some. The sample carries roughly 46,000 clones, 65% to 80% recorded once. CDR1 MNHEY and CDR2 SMNVEV come from the germline V gene (reference sequence). CDR3 length: 12 residues. The V end was cut by 5 bases, the J end by 5 bases, with 10 bases between. This clone showed up just a few times. Its cognate antigen is unknown. The J gene is TRBJ2-7, the V gene TRBV27; D not certain. This TCR was sampled from a person aged 40-85 years with oral cavity squamous cell carcinoma. Specimen: PBMCs, collected after nivolumab (anti-PD-1) treatment. The CDR3 DNA reads TGTGCCAGCAGTCCAGGCAGAAACGAGCAGTACTTC. It encodes CASSPGRNEQYF.